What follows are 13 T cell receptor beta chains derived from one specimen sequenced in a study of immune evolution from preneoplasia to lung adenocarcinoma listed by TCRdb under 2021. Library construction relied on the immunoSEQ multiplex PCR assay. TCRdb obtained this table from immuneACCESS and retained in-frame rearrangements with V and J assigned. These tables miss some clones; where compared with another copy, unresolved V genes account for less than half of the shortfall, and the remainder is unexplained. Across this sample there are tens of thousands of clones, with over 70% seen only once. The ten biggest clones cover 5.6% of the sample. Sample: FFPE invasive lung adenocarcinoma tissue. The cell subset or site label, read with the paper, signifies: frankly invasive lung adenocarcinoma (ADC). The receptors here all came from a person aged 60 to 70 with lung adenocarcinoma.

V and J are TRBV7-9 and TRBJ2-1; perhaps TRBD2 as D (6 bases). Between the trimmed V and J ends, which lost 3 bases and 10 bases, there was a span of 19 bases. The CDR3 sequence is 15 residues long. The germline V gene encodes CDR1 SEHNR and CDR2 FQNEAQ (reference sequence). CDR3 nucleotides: TGTGCCAGCAGCTTCTATTGGACTATCGGTCTGGAGCAGTTCTTC. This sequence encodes CASSFYWTIGLEQFF.

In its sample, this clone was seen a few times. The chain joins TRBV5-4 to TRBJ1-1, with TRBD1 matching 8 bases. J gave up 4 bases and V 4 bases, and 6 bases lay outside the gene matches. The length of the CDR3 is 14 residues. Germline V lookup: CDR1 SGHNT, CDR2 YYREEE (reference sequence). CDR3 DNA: TGTGCCAGCAGCAGACAACAGGGGGGCACTGAAGCTTTCTTT. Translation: CASSRQQGGTEAFF.

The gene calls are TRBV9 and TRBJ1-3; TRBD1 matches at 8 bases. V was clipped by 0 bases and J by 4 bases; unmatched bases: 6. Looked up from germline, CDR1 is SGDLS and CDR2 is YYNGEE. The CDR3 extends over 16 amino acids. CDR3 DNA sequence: TGTGCCAGCAGCGTAGGGGCAGGGGGCACCGGAAACACCATATATTTT. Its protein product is CASSVGAGGTGNTIYF.

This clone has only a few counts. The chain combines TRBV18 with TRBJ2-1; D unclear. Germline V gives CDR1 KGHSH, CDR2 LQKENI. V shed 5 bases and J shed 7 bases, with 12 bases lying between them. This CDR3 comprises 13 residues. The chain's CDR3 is CASSSAFRNEQFF. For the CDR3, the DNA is TGTGCCAGCTCATCCGCTTTTAGGAATGAGCAGTTCTTC.

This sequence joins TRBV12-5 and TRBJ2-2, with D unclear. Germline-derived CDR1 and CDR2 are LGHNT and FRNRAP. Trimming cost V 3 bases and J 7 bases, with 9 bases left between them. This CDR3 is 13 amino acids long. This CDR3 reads CASGLHLSGELFF. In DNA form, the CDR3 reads TGTGCTAGTGGTTTACACCTAAGCGGGGAGCTGTTTTTT.

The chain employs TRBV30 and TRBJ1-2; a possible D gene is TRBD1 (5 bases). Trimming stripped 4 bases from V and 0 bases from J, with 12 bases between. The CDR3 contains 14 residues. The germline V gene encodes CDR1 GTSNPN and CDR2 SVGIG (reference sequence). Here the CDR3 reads CAWTGPPSNYGYTF. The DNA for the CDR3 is TGTGCCTGGACAGGGCCCCCATCTAACTATGGCTACACCTTC.

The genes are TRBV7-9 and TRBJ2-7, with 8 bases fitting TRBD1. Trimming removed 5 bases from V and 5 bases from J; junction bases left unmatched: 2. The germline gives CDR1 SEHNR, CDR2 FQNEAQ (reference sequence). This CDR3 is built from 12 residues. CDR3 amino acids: CASSETGDEQYF. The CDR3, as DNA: TGTGCCAGCAGCGAGACAGGGGACGAGCAGTACTTC.

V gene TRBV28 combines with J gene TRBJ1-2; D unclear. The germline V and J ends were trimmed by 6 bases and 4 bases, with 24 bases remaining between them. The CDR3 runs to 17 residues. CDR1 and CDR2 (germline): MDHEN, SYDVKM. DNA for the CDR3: TGTGCCAGCAGATACGGAACAAAAGGGCCTTCGGGCTATGGCTACACCTTC. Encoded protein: CASRYGTKGPSGYGYTF.

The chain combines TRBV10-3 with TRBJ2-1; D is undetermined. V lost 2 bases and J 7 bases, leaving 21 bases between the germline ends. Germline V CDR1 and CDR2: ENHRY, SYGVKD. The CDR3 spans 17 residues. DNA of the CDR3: TGTGCCATCAGTGAGCCGACCAGGATAGAGGATAAGAATGAGCAGTTCTTC. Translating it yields CAISEPTRIEDKNEQFF.

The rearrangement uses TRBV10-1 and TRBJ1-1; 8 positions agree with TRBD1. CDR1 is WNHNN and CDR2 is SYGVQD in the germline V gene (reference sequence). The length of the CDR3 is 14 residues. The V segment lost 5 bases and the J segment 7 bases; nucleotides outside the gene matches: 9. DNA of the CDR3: TGCGCCAGCAGTCAAGACAGGGGAATGGGTGAAGCTTTCTTT. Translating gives CASSQDRGMGEAFF.

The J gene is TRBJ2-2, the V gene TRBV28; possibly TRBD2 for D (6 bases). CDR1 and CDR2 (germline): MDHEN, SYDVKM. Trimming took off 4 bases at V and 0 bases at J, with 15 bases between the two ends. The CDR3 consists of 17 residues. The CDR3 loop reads CASSSGLSLANTGELFF. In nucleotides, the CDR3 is TGTGCCAGCAGTTCCGGACTATCCCTTGCGAACACCGGGGAGCTGTTTTTT.

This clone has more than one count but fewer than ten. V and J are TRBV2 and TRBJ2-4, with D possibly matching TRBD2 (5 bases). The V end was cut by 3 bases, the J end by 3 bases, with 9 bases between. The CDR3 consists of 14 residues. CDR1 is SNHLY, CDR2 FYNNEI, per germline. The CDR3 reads CASSEEEGKNIQYF. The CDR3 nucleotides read TGTGCCAGCAGTGAGGAAGAGGGCAAAAACATTCAGTACTTC.

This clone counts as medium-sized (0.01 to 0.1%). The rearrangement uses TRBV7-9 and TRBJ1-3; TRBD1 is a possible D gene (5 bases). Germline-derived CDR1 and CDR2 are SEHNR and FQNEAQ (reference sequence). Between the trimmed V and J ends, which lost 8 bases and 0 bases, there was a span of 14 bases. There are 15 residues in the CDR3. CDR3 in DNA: TGTGCCAGCCGCGACAGTGATCACTCTGGAAACACCATATATTTT. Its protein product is CASRDSDHSGNTIYF.